This T cell receptor (beta chain) was sequenced during a study of post-analysis software for immune sequencing data. Study-level results: Higher frequency in patients than in controls was seen for five TRBV segments, with TRBV5-6, TRBV5-1 and TRBV20-1 among them.

The CDR3 has 15 amino acids. CDR1 is DFQATT, CDR2 SNEGSKA, per germline (reference sequence). V was clipped by 6 bases and J by 4 bases, with 20 bases between them. Sequencing libraries made from TCR beta cDNA carried unique molecular identifiers. One entry per CDR3 protein, called by TCRdb with MiXCR from the PCR reads. The data hold 700,000 to 800,000 distinct CDR3 sequences, with around 27% observed a single time. On this clonotype: The antigen is unknown.

What was sequenced was blood. This clonotype was sampled from a girl aged 10 to 17 with multiple sclerosis. The rearrangement uses TRBV20-1 and TRBJ2-3; TRBD2 is a possible D gene (6 bases). The CDR3 is CSATMDRAGPDTQYF. CDR3 in DNA: TGCAGTGCCACGATGGACCGAGCGGGCCCAGATACGCAGTATTTT.